Listed here are 13 T cell receptor beta chains from one sample, sequenced in a study of graft-versus-host responses after intestinal transplantation. Sequencing was performed with immunoSEQ multiplex PCR; in TCRdb, only in-frame clones are kept and a portion is missing. Of 25,000 to 35,000 clones listed, nearly 90% are singletons. The sequenced sample was PBMCs, obtained around 61 weeks after intestinal transplantation. The source is a human patient who received an intestinal transplant, so some T cells may come from the graft donor.

This sequence joins TRBV4-1 and TRBJ2-7; D is possibly TRBD1 or TRBD2 (6 bases each). Germline values: CDR1 MGHRA, CDR2 YSYEKL. V lost 0 bases and J 3 bases, leaving 9 bases between the germline ends. The CDR3 is 14 residues long. CDR3 loop: CASSQEEGGYEQYF. In DNA form, the CDR3 reads TGCGCCAGCAGCCAAGAGGAGGGGGGCTACGAGCAGTACTTC.

The rearrangement uses TRBV19 and TRBJ1-3; no firm D call. V was trimmed by 6 bases and J by 0 bases, leaving 0 bases between them. The CDR3 totals 11 residues. Germline V gene lookup returns CDR1 LNHDA and CDR2 SQIVND (reference sequence). The CDR3 sequence: CASSSGNTIYF. The CDR3 DNA is TGTGCCAGTAGCTCTGGAAACACCATATATTTT. The variable domain in full, with the rest retrieved from reference TRBV19 and TRBJ1-3, is DGGITQSPKYLFRKEGQNVTLSCEQNLNHDAMYWYRQDPGQGLRLIYYSQIVNDFQKGDIAEGYSVSREKKESFPLTVTSAQKNPTAFYLCASSSGNTIYFGEGSWLTVV.

J is TRBJ2-5 and V is TRBV5-1; weak D call: TRBD1 (6 bases). Trimming took 2 bases from V and 5 from J, leaving 19 bases between them. Per the germline V gene, CDR1 is SGHRS and CDR2 is YFSETQ. The CDR3 runs to 16 residues. CDR3 DNA sequence: TGCGCCAGCAGCTTAGGATCAGGGGTGTCTGGGGAGACCCAGTACTTC. Its protein product is CASSLGSGVSGETQYF. Combining the CDR3 with reference TRBV5-1 and TRBJ2-5 gives the whole variable domain KAGVTQTPRYLIKTRGQQVTLSCSPISGHRSVSWYQQTPGQGLQFLFEYFSETQRNKGNFPGRFSGRQFSNSRSEMNVSTLELGDSALYLCASSLGSGVSGETQYFGPGTRLLVL.

The chain is built from TRBV6-4 and TRBJ2-1; TRBD2 is a possible D gene (7 bases). Germline CDR1 MRHNA, CDR2 SNTAGT. V lost 0 bases to trimming and J lost 7 bases, with 16 bases between them. This CDR3 region has 16 residues. CDR3 sequence (DNA): TGTGCCAGCAGTGACTCGTTGGGGGGGCGTACGAATGAGCAGTTCTTC. This sequence encodes CASSDSLGGRTNEQFF.

The gene calls are TRBV5-6 and TRBJ1-2; D gene uncertain. V was trimmed by 4 bases and J by 5 bases, leaving 6 bases between them. Germline V gene sequence: CDR1 SGHDT, CDR2 YYEEEE. CDR3 size: 11 residues. For the CDR3, the DNA is TGTGCCAGCAGCAGGGAATATGGCTACACCTTC. This sequence encodes CASSREYGYTF.

The chain combines TRBV15 with TRBJ1-5, with unresolved D. The CDR3 spans 14 residues. Germline values: CDR1 LNHNV, CDR2 YYDKDF (reference sequence). Trimming shortened V by 8 bases and J by 5 bases, and 16 bases separated the two germline ends. CDR3 amino acids: CATGTGRADQPQHF. The CDR3 coding sequence is TGTGCCACCGGCACCGGGCGGGCGGATCAGCCCCAGCATTTT.

The chain has TRBV11-3 and TRBJ1-1; 11 bases are a match to TRBD1. Germline CDR1 is SGHNT and CDR2 is YENEEA. The CDR3 totals 15 residues. V lost 4 bases to trimming and J lost 4 bases; unmatched junction nucleotides: 5. The CDR3 DNA sequence: TGTGCCAGCAGCTACGACGGACAGGGGGCCACTGAAGCTTTCTTT. This sequence encodes CASSYDGQGATEAFF.

The chain uses TRBV10-3 and TRBJ1-2; D unresolved. This CDR3 region has 13 residues. The germline V gene has CDR1 ENHRY and CDR2 SYGVKD. V dropped 4 bases and J dropped 8 bases, with 14 bases sitting between them. This chain's CDR3 is CAISAGTEVGYTF. The DNA of the CDR3 is TGTGCCATCAGTGCCGGTACTGAGGTCGGCTACACCTTC.

In this sample, this clone turned up a few times. This chain joins TRBV30 and TRBJ1-1; tentative D call: TRBD1 (6 bases). V was pared by 2 bases and J by 4 bases, with 14 bases between. The CDR3 sequence is 14 residues long. Germline V lookup: CDR1 GTSNPN, CDR2 SVGIG (reference sequence). The CDR3 DNA reads TGTGCCTGGAGTATTCAGAGGGGGGCCACTGAAGCTTTCTTT. This gives the protein CAWSIQRGATEAFF.

The rearrangement joins TRBV30 to TRBJ2-3, with D unresolved. The germline CDR1 and CDR2 sequences are GTSNPN and SVGIG (reference sequence). V was pared by 8 bases and J by 0 bases, with 9 bases between. The CDR3 is made up of 12 amino acids. The CDR3 nucleotides read TGTGCCCAAATATCTAGCACAGATACGCAGTATTTT. Residues: CAQISSTDTQYF.

The chain links TRBV6-5 to TRBJ2-5; 9 positions match TRBD1. The ends lost 0 bases at V and 6 bases at J; junction bases unmatched: 5. The CDR3 extends over 15 amino acids. The germline CDR1 and CDR2 sequences are MNHEY and SVGAGI. For the CDR3, the DNA is TGTGCCAGCAGTTACTCACGGGACAGGGCACAGACCCAGTACTTC. Translation: CASSYSRDRAQTQYF.

This chain uses TRBV29-1 with TRBJ1-2; D might be TRBD1 (5 bases). This CDR3 has 14 amino acids. The germline V gene has CDR1 SQVTM and CDR2 ANQGSEA. The V end was cut by 8 bases, the J end by 1 base, with 17 bases between. Here the CDR3 reads CSPLGPGFNYGYTF. In DNA form, the CDR3 reads TGCAGCCCTTTGGGGCCGGGTTTTAACTATGGCTACACCTTC.

The chain couples TRBV7-2 to TRBJ2-5, with TRBD2 as a possible D gene (7 bases). The CDR3 totals 15 residues. With 0 bases removed from V and 4 bases from J, the gap between germline ends came to 12 bases. Germline lookup yields CDR1 SGHTA and CDR2 FQGNSA. The CDR3 protein is CASSLARGASETQYF. CDR3 nucleotides: TGTGCCAGCAGCTTAGCCCGGGGGGCATCAGAGACCCAGTACTTC.